Reported below is one TCR beta chain. This clone was counted once. There is no known antigen for this receptor. The input lacks base qualities; no much larger clone sits a single base away. The data stem from a study of blood T cell repertoires in COVID-19 (dated by TCRdb to the early 2020s). For the wider study: Collaborator samples came from the United States, Italy and Spain and covered acute and convalescent phases of COVID-19. The prospective study material was composed of cDNA or gDNA derived from T cells, B-cell-depleted T cells, or PBMCs. Subjects who had been exposed to COVID-19, were actively infected with it, or had recovered from it provided the deeply sampled blood TCRbeta repertoires that made up the dataset. Sample metadata almost always included a de-identified subject ID, COVID-19 status, age in years and sex. The repertoires were released in a freely available public database meant as a resource for research on the immune response to SARS-CoV-2. Samples came from the ongoing ImmuneRACE study (first 160 participants) plus 1,254 subjects from 6 global collaborators. HLA class I and class II types, where available, came from metadata supplied by the sample provider rather than from assay-based typing.

TCRbeta CDR3 regions were amplified from genomic DNA using the immunoSEQ Assay, a bias-controlled multiplex PCR. For the original study's pipeline: The number of nucleated cells in each sample was estimated from the amplification of reference gene primers within the assay. To quantify the absolute abundance of each unique TCRbeta CDR3 rearrangement, sequence reads were collapsed and filtered. Productive Simpson clonality was computed per sample as the square root of Simpson's diversity index over productive rearrangements. TCRdb carries this immuneACCESS record with in-frame sequences only. Its versions omit some clonotypes, under half of them owing to an unresolved V gene in the studies checked, with the rest unexplained. V and J calls plus clone size are reproduced from that table; the DNA served to infer D and trimming. For this sample the table gives 150,000 to 200,000 clones, of which around 86% were detected only once. The ten largest account for around 3% of the sample.

The paper as a whole reports these results and caveats: The quantity of clinical and demographic metadata differed by source and by participant and was supplied without curation.

Trimmed from V: 6 bases; trimmed from J: 0 bases; junction bases lacking a gene match: 9. The CDR1 and CDR2 encoded by the germline V gene (reference sequence) are LNHDA and SQIVND. The CDR3, from cysteine to phenylalanine, totals 18 residues. The read is trimmed to its CDR3 DNA, 54 bases read in frame from base 1. Each collaborating institution followed its own protocols to collect whole blood in K2EDTA tubes. Collaborator samples were shipped for TCRbeta analysis as frozen whole blood, isolated PBMCs, or DNA extracted from either sample type. The TCR sequence derives from a man aged 35-49 years with active or convalescent COVID-19. The sequence joins TRBV19 to TRBJ2-1, and 12 bases in between align with TRBD1. Specimen: peripheral blood. The encoded CDR3 is CASRRTGTGGPSYNEQFF. DNA sequence: TGTGCCAGTAGAAGAACAGGGACAGGGGGCCCCTCCTACAATGAGCAGTTCTTC.